A selection of T cell receptor beta chains follows, all from one sample in a study of blood T cell repertoires in COVID-19. TCRdb keeps only in-frame clones here, not all; method: immunoSEQ multiplex PCR. The table shows 150,000 to 170,000 clones, with about 90% occurring only once. Sequencing used peripheral blood. Every receptor here comes from a man in his forties or fifties with acute or convalescent COVID-19. CDR3s include the opening cysteine and the closing phenylalanine or tryptophan. A D gene is named only where the DNA matches it firmly. Clone size is shown for a subset of rows, as once, few, many or a class of expanded clone.

CDR3aa: CASSGYRGLTEAFF; CDR3nt: TGTGCCAGCAGCGGCTACAGGGGGCTGACTGAAGCTTTCTTT; j_gene: TRBJ1-1; v_gene: TRBV6-5; d_gene: TRBD1; abundance: .
CDR3aa: CASSQVQGDQGGYTF; CDR3nt: TGTGCCAGCAGCCAAGTACAGGGGGACCAAGGGGGCTACACCTTC; j_gene: TRBJ1-2; v_gene: TRBV3-1/TRBV3-2; d_gene: TRBD1; abundance: .
CDR3aa: CASSRSGGTDTQYF; CDR3nt: TGTGCCAGCAGCCGTAGCGGGGGCACAGATACGCAGTATTTT; j_gene: TRBJ2-3; v_gene: TRBV3-1/TRBV3-2; d_gene: TRBD2; abundance: .
CDR3aa: CASSIDGSGIQAEQYF; CDR3nt: TGTGCCAGTAGTATAGATGGGTCGGGGATTCAGGCCGAGCAGTACTTC; j_gene: TRBJ2-7; v_gene: TRBV19; d_gene: .; abundance: .
CDR3aa: CASSPGTGNQPQHF; CDR3nt: TGTGCCAGCTCACCAGGGACAGGGAATCAGCCCCAGCATTTT; j_gene: TRBJ1-5; v_gene: TRBV18; d_gene: TRBD1; abundance: once
CDR3aa: CASSMTGEDEKLFF; CDR3nt: TGTGCCAGTAGTATGACAGGGGAGGATGAAAAACTGTTTTTT; j_gene: TRBJ1-4; v_gene: TRBV19; d_gene: TRBD1; abundance: .
CDR3aa: CASSLRRGQPFTEAFF; CDR3nt: TGTGCCAGCAGCCTCCGCAGGGGCCAACCGTTCACTGAAGCTTTCTTT; j_gene: TRBJ1-1; v_gene: TRBV7-8; d_gene: .; abundance: few
CDR3aa: CASSYLATFQETQYF; CDR3nt: TGTGCCAGCAGTTACCTGGCAACCTTCCAAGAGACCCAGTACTTC; j_gene: TRBJ2-5; v_gene: TRBV6-5; d_gene: .; abundance: .
CDR3aa: CASSLATGTNEKLFF; CDR3nt: TGCGCCAGCAGCTTGGCGACAGGAACTAATGAAAAACTGTTTTTT; j_gene: TRBJ1-4; v_gene: TRBV5-1; d_gene: .; abundance: .
CDR3aa: CASSGGTGNSPLHF; CDR3nt: TGTGCCAGCAGTGGGGGGACAGGGAATTCACCCCTCCACTTT; j_gene: TRBJ1-6; v_gene: TRBV28; d_gene: TRBD1; abundance: .
CDR3aa: CASSYSPLGQGDTEAFF; CDR3nt: TGTGCCAGCAGCTATTCCCCCCTTGGACAGGGCGACACTGAAGCTTTCTTT; j_gene: TRBJ1-1; v_gene: TRBV7-9; d_gene: TRBD1; abundance: .
CDR3aa: CASSFLQNNEQFF; CDR3nt: TGTGCCAGCAGTTTCTTGCAGAACAATGAGCAGTTCTTC; j_gene: TRBJ2-1; v_gene: TRBV27; d_gene: .; abundance: .
CDR3aa: CAISMTDTQYF; CDR3nt: TGTGCCATCAGCATGACAGATACGCAGTATTTT; j_gene: TRBJ2-3; v_gene: TRBV10-3; d_gene: .; abundance: .
CDR3aa: CASSQSDRGDEQYF; CDR3nt: TGTGCCAGCAGCCAATCGGACAGGGGCGACGAGCAGTACTTC; j_gene: TRBJ2-7; v_gene: TRBV3-1/TRBV3-2; d_gene: TRBD1; abundance: .
CDR3aa: CAIRTGTSGYNEQFF; CDR3nt: TGTGCCATCAGGACCGGGACTAGCGGCTACAATGAGCAGTTCTTC; j_gene: TRBJ2-1; v_gene: TRBV10-3; d_gene: TRBD2; abundance: .
CDR3aa: CASTDRKKLQDRGRSGQFF; CDR3nt: TGTGCCAGCACCGATAGAAAAAAGCTCCAGGACAGGGGTCGGAGTGGGCAGTTCTTC; j_gene: TRBJ2-1; v_gene: TRBV2; d_gene: TRBD1; abundance: few
CDR3aa: CASSYSRPGSYNEQFF; CDR3nt: TGTGCCAGCAGTTACTCGCGGCCTGGCTCCTACAATGAGCAGTTCTTC; j_gene: TRBJ2-1; v_gene: TRBV6-6; d_gene: .; abundance: .
CDR3aa: CASSVFGGVTDTQYF; CDR3nt: TGTGCCAGCAGCGTCTTCGGGGGGGTGACAGATACGCAGTATTTT; j_gene: TRBJ2-3; v_gene: TRBV9; d_gene: TRBD2; abundance: .
CDR3aa: CASSDRVSNQPQHF; CDR3nt: TGTGCCAGCAGCGACAGGGTGAGCAATCAGCCCCAGCATTTT; j_gene: TRBJ1-5; v_gene: TRBV6-1; d_gene: TRBD1; abundance: .
CDR3aa: CATSDRKTGETQYF; CDR3nt: TGTGCCACCAGTGATCGAAAGACGGGGGAGACCCAGTACTTC; j_gene: TRBJ2-5; v_gene: TRBV24-1; d_gene: .; abundance: .
CDR3aa: CAISPKGTGSEQFF; CDR3nt: TGTGCCATCAGCCCCAAGGGGACAGGTAGTGAGCAGTTCTTC; j_gene: TRBJ2-1; v_gene: TRBV10-3; d_gene: TRBD1; abundance: .
CDR3aa: CASSQDRSNEKLFF; CDR3nt: TGTGCCAGCAGCCAGGACAGGAGTAATGAAAAACTGTTTTTT; j_gene: TRBJ1-4; v_gene: TRBV9; d_gene: TRBD1; abundance: .
CDR3aa: CASSPRLAGAKETQYF; CDR3nt: TGCGCCAGCAGCCCTCGACTAGCGGGGGCCAAAGAGACCCAGTACTTC; j_gene: TRBJ2-5; v_gene: TRBV5-1; d_gene: TRBD2; abundance: once
CDR3aa: CASSLWGAMNTEAFF; CDR3nt: TGTGCCAGCAGTTTATGGGGGGCCATGAACACTGAAGCTTTCTTT; j_gene: TRBJ1-1; v_gene: TRBV28; d_gene: .; abundance: .
CDR3aa: CASSESGTIIEAFF; CDR3nt: TGTGCCAGCAGTGAGAGTGGCACTATAATTGAAGCTTTCTTT; j_gene: TRBJ1-1; v_gene: TRBV25-1; d_gene: .; abundance: .
CDR3aa: CASSWDSVSSPLHF; CDR3nt: TGTGCCAGCAGTTGGGACAGCGTCAGTTCACCCCTCCACTTT; j_gene: TRBJ1-6; v_gene: TRBV27; d_gene: TRBD1; abundance: .
CDR3aa: CASQDPRTGGIEQFF; CDR3nt: TGTGCCAGCCAGGACCCCCGGACAGGTGGTATTGAGCAGTTCTTC; j_gene: TRBJ2-1; v_gene: TRBV5-6; d_gene: TRBD1; abundance: .
CDR3aa: CASSLRRAGLSLFSYEQYF; CDR3nt: TGTGCCAGCAGCTTACGGAGGGCAGGGTTGTCCCTATTCTCCTACGAGCAGTACTTC; j_gene: TRBJ2-7; v_gene: TRBV7-8; d_gene: .; abundance: few
CDR3aa: CASSFKGAPFTDTQYF; CDR3nt: TGCGCCAGCAGCTTTAAGGGGGCACCTTTCACAGATACGCAGTATTTT; j_gene: TRBJ2-3; v_gene: TRBV5-1; d_gene: TRBD1; abundance: .
CDR3aa: CASSVGQGARNGYTF; CDR3nt: TGTGCCAGCAGCGTAGGACAGGGGGCTAGAAATGGCTACACCTTC; j_gene: TRBJ1-2; v_gene: TRBV5-6; d_gene: TRBD1; abundance: .
CDR3aa: CASSLFQGNQPQHF; CDR3nt: TGTGCCAGCAGTTTATTCCAGGGCAATCAGCCCCAGCATTTT; j_gene: TRBJ1-5; v_gene: TRBV28; d_gene: .; abundance: .
CDR3aa: CASSPTGQNTGELFF; CDR3nt: TGTGCCAGCAGCCCAACGGGACAGAACACCGGGGAGCTGTTTTTT; j_gene: TRBJ2-2; v_gene: TRBV9; d_gene: .; abundance: once
CDR3aa: CASSLPGTGIQDTQYF; CDR3nt: TGTGCCAGCTCACTACCAGGGACAGGGATACAAGATACGCAGTATTTT; j_gene: TRBJ2-3; v_gene: TRBV18; d_gene: TRBD1; abundance: .
CDR3aa: CASRQGNTIYF; CDR3nt: TGTGCCAGTAGACAGGGAAACACCATATATTTT; j_gene: TRBJ1-3; v_gene: TRBV6-6; d_gene: .; abundance: .
CDR3aa: CASSLGTGGPTRSPLHF; CDR3nt: TGTGCCAGCAGTTTGGGGACGGGGGGGCCTACTCGGTCACCCCTCCACTTT; j_gene: TRBJ1-6; v_gene: TRBV27; d_gene: .; abundance: .
CDR3aa: CAWSVQLGTGPTGELFF; CDR3nt: TGTGCCTGGAGTGTACAATTGGGGACAGGGCCCACCGGGGAGCTGTTTTTT; j_gene: TRBJ2-2; v_gene: TRBV30; d_gene: TRBD1; abundance: .
CDR3aa: CASSADRGQYEQYF; CDR3nt: TGTGCCAGCAGTGCGGACAGGGGGCAATACGAGCAGTACTTC; j_gene: TRBJ2-7; v_gene: TRBV27; d_gene: TRBD1; abundance: .
CDR3aa: CASGAGRIRYGYTF; CDR3nt: TGTGCCTCGGGGGCGGGACGGATCCGCTATGGCTACACCTTC; j_gene: TRBJ1-2; v_gene: TRBV30; d_gene: .; abundance: once
CDR3aa: CASSTDSLNYGYTF; CDR3nt: TGTGCCAGCAGTACCGACAGTCTTAACTATGGCTACACCTTC; j_gene: TRBJ1-2; v_gene: TRBV6-5; d_gene: .; abundance: .
CDR3aa: CASSSRDTNSPLHF; CDR3nt: TGTGCCAGCAGTTCCCGGGACACTAATTCACCCCTCCACTTT; j_gene: TRBJ1-6; v_gene: TRBV6-5; d_gene: .; abundance: once
CDR3aa: CSVEDGRVYGYTF; CDR3nt: TGCAGCGTTGAAGACGGGCGGGTCTATGGCTACACCTTC; j_gene: TRBJ1-2; v_gene: TRBV29-1; d_gene: .; abundance: .
CDR3aa: CASSYLPGVKEKLFF; CDR3nt: TGTGCCAGCAGTTACTTGCCCGGGGTTAAGGAAAAACTGTTTTTT; j_gene: TRBJ1-4; v_gene: TRBV6-6; d_gene: .; abundance: .
CDR3aa: CASSMGRVWETQYF; CDR3nt: TGTGCCAGTAGTATGGGTCGGGTCTGGGAGACCCAGTACTTC; j_gene: TRBJ2-5; v_gene: TRBV19; d_gene: .; abundance: .
CDR3aa: CASLGGGAGTEAFF; CDR3nt: TGCGCCAGCTTGGGGGGGGGCGCGGGTACTGAAGCTTTCTTT; j_gene: TRBJ1-1; v_gene: TRBV5-1; d_gene: .; abundance: .
CDR3aa: CATSDFRGHPNEQFF; CDR3nt: TGTGCCACCAGTGATTTCCGTGGACACCCTAATGAGCAGTTCTTC; j_gene: TRBJ2-1; v_gene: TRBV24-1; d_gene: .; abundance: .
CDR3aa: CAWSIGTTYEQYF; CDR3nt: TGTGCCTGGAGTATCGGGACTACCTACGAGCAGTACTTC; j_gene: TRBJ2-7; v_gene: TRBV30; d_gene: TRBD2; abundance: .
CDR3aa: CASSMGLAGDEQYF; CDR3nt: TGTGCCAGCAGTATGGGACTAGCGGGAGACGAGCAGTACTTC; j_gene: TRBJ2-7; v_gene: TRBV28; d_gene: TRBD2; abundance: once
CDR3aa: CASSLRQNTEAFF; CDR3nt: TGTGCCAGCAGTTTGAGGCAGAACACTGAAGCTTTCTTT; j_gene: TRBJ1-1; v_gene: TRBV12-3/TRBV12-4; d_gene: .; abundance: .
CDR3aa: CASSLGLSSYTF; CDR3nt: TGTGCCAGCAGCCTGGGACTTTCCAGCTACACCTTC; j_gene: TRBJ1-2; v_gene: TRBV3-1/TRBV3-2; d_gene: .; abundance: .
CDR3aa: CASSQDLALAGAQNEQFF; CDR3nt: TGTGCCAGCAGCCAAGATTTAGCGCTAGCGGGAGCTCAGAATGAGCAGTTCTTC; j_gene: TRBJ2-1; v_gene: TRBV3-1/TRBV3-2; d_gene: TRBD2; abundance: .
CDR3aa: CASSPAQTGPGELFF; CDR3nt: TGTGCCAGCTCACCAGCCCAGACAGGGCCGGGGGAGCTGTTTTTT; j_gene: TRBJ2-2; v_gene: TRBV18; d_gene: TRBD1; abundance: many
CDR3aa: CAWSYGPQGAEAFF; CDR3nt: TGTGCCTGGAGTTACGGACCGCAGGGGGCTGAAGCTTTCTTT; j_gene: TRBJ1-1; v_gene: TRBV30; d_gene: TRBD1; abundance: .
CDR3aa: CASSEGPSPLHF; CDR3nt: TGTGCCAGCAGTGAGGGCCCTAGCCCCCTCCACTTT; j_gene: TRBJ1-6; v_gene: TRBV6-2/TRBV6-3; d_gene: .; abundance: .